A selection of T cell receptor beta chains follows, all from one sample in a study of blood T cell repertoires in COVID-19. Libraries were prepared by immunoSEQ multiplex PCR; TCRdb keeps only in-frame clonotypes and omits some of them. The sample yields about 130,000 clones, roughly 82% seen once. Sequencing was carried out using peripheral blood. The receptors here all came from a human donor in a cohort sampled during active COVID-19. Each CDR3 is given with its conserved first and last residue. D genes are given only for firm matches. Clone size is shown for a subset of rows, as once, few, many or a class of expanded clone.

v_call	clone_size	d_call	j_call	cdr3_nt	cdr3_aa
TRBV27	-	TRBD2	TRBJ2-3	TGTGCCAGCAGTCGCGGGAGGGACACAGATACGCAGTATTTT	CASSRGRDTDTQYF
TRBV18	-	TRBD2	TRBJ2-5	TGTGCCAGCTCACCAGGGGGGGGCCAAGAGACCCAGTACTTC	CASSPGGGQETQYF
TRBV5-1	-	-	TRBJ1-2	TGCGCCAGCAGCCAGGGAGGGGGTATTACCTATGGCTACACCTTC	CASSQGGGITYGYTF
TRBV5-6	-	-	TRBJ2-7	TGTGCCAGCAGGTCCGGTCTAGCTTCTCTGACCTACGAGCAGTACTTC	CASRSGLASLTYEQYF
TRBV19	-	TRBD2	TRBJ2-7	TGTGCCAGTCGAGGACTAGATTCGATCGAGCAGTACTTC	CASRGLDSIEQYF
TRBV7-3	-	TRBD1	TRBJ1-2	TGTGCCAGCAGACCCCGGACAGGGGGCTCCGATGGCTACACCTTC	CASRPRTGGSDGYTF
TRBV5-1	-	-	TRBJ1-1	TGCGCCAGCAGCCTGGACGACAGGACCAACACTGAAGCTTTCTTT	CASSLDDRTNTEAFF
TRBV2	-	TRBD2	TRBJ2-7	TGTGCCAGCAGTGAAGCGCTTCTCAGGACTAGCGGGACTCTCTACGAGCAGTACTTC	CASSEALLRTSGTLYEQYF
TRBV4-1	few	-	TRBJ2-2	TGCGCCAGCAGCCAAGAAAAGGGGACAAACACCGGGGAGCTGTTTTTT	CASSQEKGTNTGELFF
TRBV7-2	-	TRBD2	TRBJ2-1	TGTGCCAGCAGCTTGACCCGTAGCGGGAGAGGTCTCAATGAGCAGTTCTTC	CASSLTRSGRGLNEQFF
TRBV7-6	-	-	TRBJ2-2	TGTGCCAGCAGCTTAGGGTCGGGGGCCGGGGAGCTGTTTTTT	CASSLGSGAGELFF
TRBV2	-	TRBD1	TRBJ1-4	TGTGCCAGCAGGGCGGACAGGGGCGTTGAAAAACTGTTTTTT	CASRADRGVEKLFF
TRBV7-9	-	TRBD1	TRBJ1-3	TGTGCCAGCAGCGCAAAACAGGGGGCGCCGGAATTCGGAAACACCATATATTTT	CASSAKQGAPEFGNTIYF
TRBV30	-	TRBD1	TRBJ1-5	TGTGCCTGGAGTTTTCGAACGGGACAGGGTTATCAGCCCCAGCATTTT	CAWSFRTGQGYQPQHF
TRBV7-8	-	-	TRBJ2-2	TGTGCCAGCAGCTTACAACTGAACACCGGGGAGCTGTTTTTT	CASSLQLNTGELFF
TRBV3-1/TRBV3-2	-	TRBD1	TRBJ1-3	TGTGCCAGCGGGACAGGGGCTGGAAACACCATATATTTT	CASGTGAGNTIYF
TRBV14	-	-	TRBJ2-2	TGTGCCAGCAGCCTCGTCTCCACCGGGGAGCTGTTTTTT	CASSLVSTGELFF
TRBV18	-	-	TRBJ1-4	TGTGCCAGCTCACAGGTGGAGGGGGAAAAACTGTTTTTT	CASSQVEGEKLFF
TRBV5-1	-	-	TRBJ2-7	TGCGCCAGCAGCGCAGGGAGGTACGAGCAGTACTTC	CASSAGRYEQYF
TRBV29-1	-	TRBD1	TRBJ1-1	TGCAGCGTCGGTAGGACAGGGGCGTTGAGGACTGAAGCTTTCTTT	CSVGRTGALRTEAFF
TRBV20-1	-	TRBD2	TRBJ2-7	TGCAGTGCTAGTGGGGCTAGCGGGGCTTCCTACGAGCAGTACTTC	CSASGASGASYEQYF
TRBV4-1	-	TRBD1	TRBJ2-1	TGCGCCAGCAGCCACGCGGGACAGGGTAACAATGAGCAGTTCTTC	CASSHAGQGNNEQFF
TRBV10-1	-	TRBD2	TRBJ2-7	TGCGCCAGCAGTGATTGGACTAGCTCCTACGAGCAGTACTTC	CASSDWTSSYEQYF
TRBV6-5	-	-	TRBJ1-1	TGTGCCAGCAGTTACTCCCAGGGAGGGTCTGAAGCTTTCTTT	CASSYSQGGSEAFF
TRBV28	-	-	TRBJ2-5	TGTGCCAGCAGTTTGGGGGGGCGTGAGACCCAGTACTTC	CASSLGGRETQYF
TRBV27	-	TRBD2	TRBJ2-1	TGTGCCAGCAGACTGGGACTAGGACCTCTCGGTGAGCAGTTCTTC	CASRLGLGPLGEQFF
TRBV7-2	-	-	TRBJ1-1	TGTGCCAGCAGCTTCGGGGGGACCAGGGGCACTGAAGCTTTCTTT	CASSFGGTRGTEAFF
TRBV14	-	-	TRBJ1-2	TGTGCCAGCAGCCCGCCGGGAGGCTATGGCTACACCTTC	CASSPPGGYGYTF